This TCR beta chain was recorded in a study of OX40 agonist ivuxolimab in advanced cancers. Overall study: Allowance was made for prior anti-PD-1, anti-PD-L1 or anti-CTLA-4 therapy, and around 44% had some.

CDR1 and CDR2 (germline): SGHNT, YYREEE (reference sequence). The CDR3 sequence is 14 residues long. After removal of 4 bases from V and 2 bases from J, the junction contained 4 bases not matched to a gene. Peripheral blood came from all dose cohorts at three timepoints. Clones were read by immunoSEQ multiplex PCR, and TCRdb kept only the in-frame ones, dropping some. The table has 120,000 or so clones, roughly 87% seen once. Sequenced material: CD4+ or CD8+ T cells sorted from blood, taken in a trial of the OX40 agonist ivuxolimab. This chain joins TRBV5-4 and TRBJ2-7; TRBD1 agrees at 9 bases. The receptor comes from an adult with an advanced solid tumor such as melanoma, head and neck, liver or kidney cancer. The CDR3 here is CASSLQGAPYEQYF. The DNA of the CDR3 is TGTGCCAGCAGCCTACAGGGGGCCCCCTACGAGCAGTACTTC. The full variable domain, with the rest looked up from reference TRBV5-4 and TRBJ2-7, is ETGVTQSPTHLIKTRGQQVTLRCSSQSGHNTVSWYQQALGQGPQFIFQYYREEENGRGNFPPRFSGLQFPNYSSELNVNALELDDSALYLCASSLQGAPYEQYFGPGTRLTVT.